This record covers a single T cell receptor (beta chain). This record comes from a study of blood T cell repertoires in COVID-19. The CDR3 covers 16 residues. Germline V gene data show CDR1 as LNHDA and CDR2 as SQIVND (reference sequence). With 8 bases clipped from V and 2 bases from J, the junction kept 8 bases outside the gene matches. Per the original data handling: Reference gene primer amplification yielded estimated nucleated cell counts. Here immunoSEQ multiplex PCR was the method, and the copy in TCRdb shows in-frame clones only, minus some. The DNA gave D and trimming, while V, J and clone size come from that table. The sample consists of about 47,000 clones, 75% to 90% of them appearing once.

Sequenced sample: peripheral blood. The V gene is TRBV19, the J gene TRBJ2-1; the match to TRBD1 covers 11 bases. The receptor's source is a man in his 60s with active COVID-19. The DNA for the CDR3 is TGTGCCAGTCGTCGAGGGGGACAGGGGGCCTACAATGAGCAGTTCTTC. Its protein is CASRRGGQGAYNEQFF.